The rows below give T cell receptor beta chains drawn from one sample of a study of blood T cell repertoires in COVID-19. TCRdb's copy holds only in-frame clones and misses some; the assay was immunoSEQ multiplex PCR. Of some 170,000 clones listed, more than 60% are singletons. Sequenced material: peripheral blood. The receptors originated from a man in his 60s with acute or convalescent COVID-19. Both conserved end residues are part of each CDR3. A D gene is named only where the DNA matches it firmly. Some rows mark clone size as missing; the rest say once, few, many or name a class of expanded clone.

TRBV6-5	TRBJ2-5	.	.	CASSYSTILTREAQYF	TGTGCCAGCAGTTACTCAACCATCTTAACCCGAGAGGCCCAGTACTTC
TRBV7-2	TRBJ1-1	TRBD1	.	CASSLWTGVTEAFF	TGTGCCAGCAGCCTGTGGACAGGGGTCACTGAAGCTTTCTTT
TRBV7-3	TRBJ2-7	.	.	CASSLTFPGEQYF	TGTGCCAGCAGCTTAACGTTCCCGGGCGAGCAGTACTTC
TRBV5-1	TRBJ2-3	TRBD1	.	CASSLDGTGGSDTQYF	TGCGCCAGCAGCTTGGACGGGACAGGGGGATCAGATACGCAGTATTTT
TRBV27	TRBJ1-1	.	.	CASREVGTEAFF	TGTGCCAGCAGGGAGGTTGGCACTGAAGCTTTCTTT
TRBV10-3	TRBJ1-2	.	few	CAISENEGLNGYTF	TGTGCCATCAGTGAGAACGAGGGACTAAACGGCTACACCTTC
TRBV18	TRBJ2-3	TRBD1	.	CASTATGISTDTQYF	TGTGCCAGCACAGCGACAGGGATCAGCACAGATACGCAGTATTTT
TRBV7-8	TRBJ1-1	.	.	CASSFTGPYTEAFF	TGTGCCAGCAGCTTCACAGGGCCTTACACTGAAGCTTTCTTT
TRBV6-5	TRBJ2-1	.	.	CASSTTGSYNEQFF	TGTGCCAGCAGTACGACAGGCTCCTACAATGAGCAGTTCTTC
TRBV13	TRBJ1-1	TRBD1	once	CASSPKTGANTEAFF	TGTGCCAGCAGCCCGAAGACAGGGGCGAACACTGAAGCTTTCTTT
TRBV19	TRBJ1-4	TRBD1	.	CASSIGPNRGEKLFF	TGTGCCAGTAGTATCGGGCCGAACAGGGGCGAAAAACTGTTTTTT
TRBV19	TRBJ2-6	.	few	CASNAGSVGANVLTF	TGTGCCAGTAACGCAGGGTCTGTGGGGGCCAACGTCCTGACTTTC
TRBV30	TRBJ2-5	.	.	CAWSVSHRRRGGETQYF	TGTGCCTGGAGTGTATCGCATAGGCGGAGGGGTGGGGAGACCCAGTACTTC
TRBV9	TRBJ2-3	TRBD1	once	CASSARQGADTQYF	TGTGCCAGCAGCGCCCGACAGGGGGCAGATACGCAGTATTTT
TRBV28	TRBJ2-2	TRBD1	few	CASRPSDRAAGELFF	TGTGCCAGCAGGCCCTCCGACAGGGCCGCCGGGGAGCTGTTTTTT
TRBV3-1/TRBV3-2	TRBJ1-3	.	.	CASSPGLGSYSGNTIYF	TGTGCCAGCAGCCCAGGCCTGGGCAGCTACTCTGGAAACACCATATATTTT
TRBV18	TRBJ2-5	TRBD2	.	CASSRGAGAQETQYF	TGTGCCAGCTCCCGGGGAGCGGGAGCCCAAGAGACCCAGTACTTC
TRBV6-5	TRBJ2-7	.	.	CASGPYEQYF	TGTGCCAGCGGCCCCTACGAGCAGTACTTC
TRBV27	TRBJ2-7	.	.	CASSLIGGSYEQYF	TGTGCCAGCAGTTTAATCGGGGGCTCCTACGAGCAGTACTTC
TRBV9	TRBJ1-1	.	.	CASSVQDRGYEAFF	TGTGCCAGCAGCGTACAGGACCGGGGATATGAAGCTTTCTTT
TRBV29-1	TRBJ1-2	TRBD1	.	CSSWTGTNYGYTF	TGCAGCTCCTGGACAGGGACGAACTATGGCTACACCTTC
TRBV2	TRBJ1-5	.	.	CASSEPGINQPQHF	TGTGCCAGCAGTGAGCCAGGGATCAATCAGCCCCAGCATTTT
TRBV3-1/TRBV3-2	TRBJ2-1	.	.	CASTPGYNEQFF	TGTGCCAGCACCCCCGGGTACAATGAGCAGTTCTTC
TRBV24-1	TRBJ2-2	.	.	CATNGPSNTGELFF	TGTGCCACCAATGGGCCTTCGAACACCGGGGAGCTGTTTTTT
TRBV3-1/TRBV3-2	TRBJ1-3	.	few	CASSQLLGGVGNTIYF	TGTGCCAGCAGCCAACTTTTGGGGGGGGTCGGAAACACCATATATTTT
TRBV7-9	TRBJ1-1	.	.	CASSLNAENTEAFF	TGTGCCAGCAGCTTAAATGCAGAGAACACTGAAGCTTTCTTT
TRBV29-1	TRBJ2-1	.	.	CSVELANYNEQFF	TGCAGCGTTGAACTAGCCAACTACAATGAGCAGTTCTTC
TRBV5-1	TRBJ1-1	TRBD1	few	CASSRQGARNTEAFF	TGCGCCAGCAGTCGACAGGGGGCGAGGAACACTGAAGCTTTCTTT
TRBV2	TRBJ2-7	.	few	CASSTSTYEQYF	TGTGCCAGCAGTACTTCTACCTACGAGCAGTACTTC
TRBV7-2	TRBJ1-2	.	.	CASSNLGGSYGYTF	TGTGCCAGCAGCAATCTAGGAGGGTCCTATGGCTACACCTTC
TRBV28	TRBJ1-1	.	few	CASSPAGTFLKAAFF	TGTGCCAGCAGTCCCGCCGGGACTTTTTTAAAGGCGGCTTTCTTT
TRBV2	TRBJ2-4	.	.	CASSESEGENIQYF	TGTGCCAGCAGTGAATCAGAGGGAGAAAACATTCAGTACTTC
TRBV7-8	TRBJ2-6	TRBD1	.	CASSPGTGRNVLTF	TGTGCCAGCAGCCCGGGGACAGGGCGAAACGTCCTGACTTTC
TRBV7-2	TRBJ1-4	.	once	CASSIGSGEKLFF	TGTGCCAGCAGCATCGGTTCTGGTGAAAAACTGTTTTTT
TRBV13	TRBJ2-3	TRBD2	.	CASSVPAGRNTQYF	TGTGCCAGCAGCGTGCCAGCGGGGCGCAATACGCAGTATTTT
TRBV21-1	TRBJ1-5	.	.	CASSKFTDSRDRVVCGNQPQHF	TGTGCCAGCAGCAAATTTACTGACTCCCGGGACAGGGTTGTTTGCGGCAATCAGCCCCAGCATTTT
TRBV3-1/TRBV3-2	TRBJ2-2	TRBD1	.	CASSQQGAANTGELFF	TGTGCCAGCAGCCAACAGGGGGCTGCGAACACCGGGGAGCTGTTTTTT
TRBV5-1	TRBJ1-1	.	.	CASKEGGAGNTEAFF	TGCGCCAGCAAAGAGGGGGGGGCAGGGAACACTGAAGCTTTCTTT
TRBV4-2	TRBJ1-4	TRBD1	.	CASSQQQGENEKLFF	TGTGCCAGCAGCCAGCAACAGGGGGAGAATGAAAAACTGTTTTTT
TRBV27	TRBJ1-5	TRBD1	.	CASSLSWDRNQPQHF	TGTGCCAGCAGTTTATCATGGGACAGGAATCAGCCCCAGCATTTT
TRBV7-9	TRBJ2-3	TRBD2	.	CASRRLARLPTDTQYF	TGTGCCAGCAGGCGACTAGCGAGGTTACCCACAGATACGCAGTATTTT
TRBV9	TRBJ1-1	.	.	CASSTQGHGTEAFF	TGTGCCAGCAGCACGCAGGGCCATGGAACTGAAGCTTTCTTT
TRBV7-8	TRBJ2-7	.	once	CASSFRQAGSYEQYF	TGTGCCAGCAGCTTCCGACAGGCCGGCTCCTACGAGCAGTACTTC
TRBV6-5	TRBJ2-3	.	.	CASRTPSMDTQYF	TGTGCCAGCAGAACTCCCTCTATGGATACGCAGTATTTT
TRBV29-1	TRBJ1-5	.	.	CSSRPGGRRYQPQHF	TGCAGCTCCCGACCGGGGGGCAGGCGTTATCAGCCCCAGCATTTT
TRBV13	TRBJ2-7	TRBD2	.	CASRGTSGGHEQYF	TGTGCCAGCAGGGGGACTAGCGGGGGTCACGAGCAGTACTTC
TRBV10-3	TRBJ1-5	.	few	CAISESREPNQPQHF	TGTGCCATCAGTGAGTCGAGGGAACCCAATCAGCCCCAGCATTTT
TRBV19	TRBJ1-1	.	.	CASSMQGNTEAFF	TGTGCCAGTAGTATGCAGGGCAACACTGAAGCTTTCTTT
TRBV5-1	TRBJ2-6	TRBD1	.	CASSARQGYSGANVLTF	TGCGCCAGCAGCGCCCGACAGGGGTACTCTGGGGCCAACGTCCTGACTTTC
TRBV2	TRBJ1-2	TRBD1	.	CASRTGTGYFYGYTF	TGTGCCAGCAGAACCGGGACAGGTTATTTCTATGGCTACACCTTC
TRBV7-9	TRBJ1-4	.	many	CASSDYRDFNEKLFF	TGTGCCAGCAGCGATTACCGGGACTTTAATGAAAAACTGTTTTTT
TRBV30	TRBJ1-2	TRBD1	.	CAWSPDRGQGGYTF	TGTGCCTGGAGCCCCGACAGGGGTCAGGGAGGCTACACCTTC
TRBV4-3	TRBJ1-2	TRBD1	.	CASSHGTGGNYGYTF	TGCGCCAGCAGCCATGGGACAGGGGGTAACTATGGCTACACCTTC
TRBV19	TRBJ1-1	.	few	CASSIDGGTEAFF	TGTGCCAGTAGTATCGACGGGGGCACTGAAGCTTTCTTT
TRBV2	TRBJ2-3	.	.	CASSKGATDTQYF	TGTGCCAGCAGCAAAGGGGCCACAGATACGCAGTATTTT
TRBV11-1	TRBJ2-5	TRBD1	.	CASSLAGQGRTQYF	TGTGCCAGCAGCTTAGCCGGACAGGGTCGGACCCAGTACTTC